This T cell receptor beta chain originates from a study of blood T cell repertoires in COVID-19. The CDR3 is 15 amino acids. Germline V gene sequence: CDR1 LGHNA, CDR2 YNFKEQ. Trimming stripped 3 bases from V and 3 bases from J, with 12 bases between. Generated by immunoSEQ multiplex PCR, the TCRdb table keeps only in-frame clones and is missing some. The data contain roughly 400,000 clones, around nine tenths of them seen just once; the ten biggest clones take up approximately 10%. J is TRBJ1-5 and V is TRBV4-2, with a possible D match to TRBD1 (6 bases). The receptor comes from a woman in her forties or fifties who had recovered from COVID-19. The sequencing input was PBMCs or T cells enriched from blood (not recorded which). CDR3 coding DNA: TGTGCCAGCAGCCAGATGACAGGTCCCAATCAGCCCCAGCATTTT. Translating it yields CASSQMTGPNQPQHF.